This entry concerns a single TCR beta chain. A single base separates this from a much larger clone, so it may be a read error. The sample comes from a study of blood T cells in healthy people across ages. This CDR3 spans 14 amino acids. Germline lookup yields CDR1 PRHDT and CDR2 FYEKMQ (reference sequence). It was roughly 10 milliliters of peripheral blood that were drawn from each donor. With a J-beta primer mix and a sample-barcoded 5' primer, a second PCR ran about 7 to 11 cycles. Each single sample gave us at least 2.5 million CDR3-containing paired-end reads. From the 5' RACE reads, TCRdb called clonotypes with MiXCR, one entry per CDR3 protein. The data contain nearly 1 million distinct CDR3 sequences, roughly 51% of them singletons.

The sequence derives from a woman aged 55 to 70 in good health. This chain connects TRBV13 to TRBJ2-7; TRBD1 matches at 7 bases. Sequenced: blood. CDR3 DNA sequence: TGTGCCAGCAGCGTAGGCCAGGGGGTCTACGAGCAGTACTTC. Translating it yields CASSVGQGVYEQYF.